This T cell receptor beta chain was identified in a study of T cell changes during pregnancy in multiple sclerosis. The J segment lost 2 bases and the V segment lost 6 bases, leaving 5 bases of the junction unmatched. CDR3 length: 14 amino acids. Germline V CDR1 and CDR2: MNHNS, SASEGT. The protocol was immunoSEQ multiplex PCR, while the TCRdb copy is restricted to in-frame clones and leaves out a portion. The table records about 31,000 clones, roughly 89% of them present only once. This TCR came from a female donor with multiple sclerosis, enrolled in a pregnancy study. The source was CD8+ T cells from peripheral blood mononuclear cells, collected in the first trimester of pregnancy. V is TRBV6-1 and J is TRBJ2-3; 7 bases are a match to TRBD1. CDR3 sequence: CASSPGQATDTQYF. In DNA form, the CDR3 reads TGTGCCAGCAGCCCAGGACAGGCCACAGATACGCAGTATTTT.